The present T cell receptor beta chain was sequenced within a study of blood T cells in healthy people across ages. Whole-study findings and limits: Diversity was higher, and naive CD4+ cells more numerous, in long-lived donors than in aged donors.

Trimming shortened V by 6 bases and J by 5 bases, and 16 bases separated the two germline ends. The CDR3 consists of 14 residues. The germline gives CDR1 SQVTM, CDR2 ANQGSEA. A second about 6 to 12 cycle PCR used barcoded and J-beta primers. TCRdb processed the 5' RACE reads anew with MiXCR; each CDR3 protein has one entry. The data contain about 1.5 million distinct CDR3 sequences, approximately 42% of them singletons. This clonotype has just one count. No antigen is known for it. The J gene is TRBJ2-2, the V gene TRBV29-1, with D possibly matching TRBD2 (6 bases). Material for sequencing was blood. The TCR comes from a woman younger than 30 in good health. This CDR3 is CSVPRDLVTGELFF. The CDR3 nucleotides are TGCAGCGTCCCCAGGGACTTGGTAACCGGGGAGCTGTTTTTT.